Following are 19 T cell receptor beta chains from one sample sequenced in a study of shared clonotypes between healthy human individuals (dated by TCRdb to the early 2020s). The protocol used for the library was the immunoSEQ multiplex PCR assay. TCRdb's version of the immuneACCESS table is confined to in-frame rearrangements and falls short of the full clone set. An unresolved V gene accounts for under half of the shortfall where checked; the remainder is of unknown origin. The sample records 450,000 to 500,000 clones, over 70% of which are singletons. The biggest ten clones account for over 9.5% of the sample. Sequencing input: PBMCs. Receptors were obtained from a woman between 35 and 50 years old in good health. Some clones in this sample may be carry-over from other donors' samples.

The rearrangement joins TRBV19 to TRBJ2-1, with a possible D match to TRBD1 (5 bases). Germline CDR1 LNHDA, CDR2 SQIVND (reference sequence). Deletions cut 5 bases from V and 8 bases from J, with 22 bases between. The CDR3 consists of 16 residues. CDR3 sequence reads: CASSQTRERVWDEQFF. The CDR3 DNA sequence: TGTGCCAGTAGTCAGACCAGGGAAAGGGTGTGGGATGAGCAGTTCTTC.

This clone was seen ten or more times. The sample carries other DNA sequences with the same CDR3. The chain carries TRBV6-1 and TRBJ1-4, with 9 nucleotides matching TRBD1. The germline CDR1 and CDR2 sequences are MNHNS and SASEGT. This CDR3 contains 16 residues. J was trimmed by 5 bases and V by 2 bases; bases with no gene match: 6. The chain's CDR3 is CASSEPRGQGNEKLFF. The CDR3 DNA is TGTGCCAGCAGTGAACCTCGGGGACAGGGAAATGAAAAACTGTTTTTT.

In the case of this clone: A read error is possible here, since a much larger clone lies one base away. The J gene is TRBJ2-3, the V gene TRBV10-1; 11 bases are a match to TRBD2. The length of the CDR3 is 17 residues. V lost 7 bases to trimming and J lost 0 bases; unmatched junction nucleotides: 9. Germline CDR1 and CDR2: WNHNN and SYGVQD (reference sequence). The DNA of the CDR3 is TGCGCCAGCATTCCGGTACTAGCGGGAGCGAGCACAGATACGCAGTATTTT. This codes for CASIPVLAGASTDTQYF.

This clone was recorded a few times. The chain combines TRBV6-1 with TRBJ2-1; 9 nucleotides agree with TRBD1. With V trimmed by 0 bases and J by 5 bases, 5 bases remained unmatched. This CDR3 is 16 amino acids long. CDR1 and CDR2 (germline): MNHNS, SASEGT. This CDR3 is CASSEAEGQGNNEQFF. The CDR3 nucleotides read TGTGCCAGCAGTGAAGCGGAGGGACAGGGTAACAATGAGCAGTTCTTC.

This clone has a single count. The chain is built from TRBV9 and TRBJ1-4, with a possible D match to TRBD1 (6 bases). The germline gives CDR1 SGDLS, CDR2 YYNGEE. V was clipped by 5 bases and J by 0 bases, with 14 bases between them. The CDR3 is 16 residues long. Written as DNA, the CDR3 is TGTGCCAGCAGTGCAGGGAGGGGGACAACTAATGAAAAACTGTTTTTT. It specifies CASSAGRGTTNEKLFF.

Concerning this clone itself: A far bigger clonotype differs at one base, so this is likely a read error. The rearrangement links TRBV4-2 to TRBJ1-2; a weak D match, TRBD1 (5 bases). The CDR3 is 17 residues long. CDR1 and CDR2 from the germline V gene are LGHNA and YNFKEQ. CDR3 in amino acids: CASSPGSGREYGYGHTF. CDR3 in DNA: TGTGCCAGCAGCCCAGGGTCGGGCAGGGAGTACGGCTATGGCCACACCTTC.

The V gene is TRBV2, the J gene TRBJ1-1; D might be TRBD1 (5 bases). This CDR3 comprises 13 residues. The ends were cut back, 3 bases at V and 4 bases at J, with 9 bases in the middle. Germline V lookup: CDR1 SNHLY, CDR2 FYNNEI. The CDR3, as DNA: TGTGCCAGCAGTGATCGGGGGATCACTGAAGCTTTCTTT. Its protein product is CASSDRGITEAFF.

The chain joins TRBV6-1 to TRBJ2-7; D is perhaps TRBD1 (5 bases). Trimming took 7 bases from V and 2 from J, leaving 12 bases between them. Germline V gene lookup returns CDR1 MNHNS and CDR2 SASEGT. The CDR3 extends over 13 amino acids. Written as DNA, the CDR3 is TGTGCCAGCACCGACAGTTACGCCTACGAGCAGTACTTC. This encodes CASTDSYAYEQYF.

J is TRBJ2-7 and V is TRBV6-5; D tentatively fits TRBD1 or TRBD2 (5 bases each). Germline CDR1 and CDR2: MNHEY and SVGAGI. The V end was cut by 2 bases, the J end by 1 base, with 15 bases between. The CDR3 runs to 16 residues. The CDR3 reads CASSYGAGSGSYEQYF. Here the CDR3 DNA reads TGTGCCAGCAGTTACGGGGCAGGGAGCGGATCCTACGAGCAGTACTTC.

A word on this clone: Within the sample, other DNA sequences also encode this same CDR3. The V gene is TRBV7-9, the J gene TRBJ2-7, with 8 nucleotides matching TRBD1. The V gene's germline CDR1 is SEHNR and CDR2 FQNEAQ (reference sequence). The CDR3 spans 14 residues. J lost 2 bases, V lost 4 bases, and 4 bases had no gene match. CDR3 sequence: CASSSGQGTYEQYF. The CDR3 DNA reads TGTGCCAGCAGCTCCGGACAGGGCACCTACGAGCAGTACTTC.

The chain is built from TRBV7-8 and TRBJ2-3; the match to TRBD2 covers 8 bases. This CDR3 spans 16 amino acids. The V gene's germline CDR1 is SGHVS and CDR2 FQNEAQ. V lost 3 bases and J lost 2; bases outside the gene matches: 7. The CDR3 sequence is CASSFGRLAYTDTQYF. The CDR3, as DNA: TGTGCCAGCAGCTTTGGGAGACTAGCGTACACAGATACGCAGTATTTT.

A note on this clone: Mismatch with germline at one junction end may stem from a read error. The rearrangement links TRBV6-1 to TRBJ1-2; possibly TRBD1 for D (6 bases). The CDR3 spans 16 residues. From germline, CDR1 is MNHNS and CDR2 SASEGT. CDR3 bases: TGTACCAGCAGTGAAGCGGGGGCTGCCCCGAGGGGAGGCTACACCTTC. This codes for CTSSEAGAAPRGGYTF.

V and J are TRBV7-9 and TRBJ1-1; D not certain. Per germline, CDR1 SEHNR and CDR2 FQNEAQ (reference sequence). This CDR3 spans 12 amino acids. Trimming left V 4 bases short and J 8 bases short, with 11 bases between. As DNA, the CDR3 is TGTGCCAGCAGCTCGGTTGGTCAGGAAGCTTTCTTT. This sequence encodes CASSSVGQEAFF.

In this sample, this clone turned up once. This sequence joins TRBV2 and TRBJ2-7; tentatively, D is TRBD1 or TRBD2 (5 bases each). From germline, CDR1 is SNHLY and CDR2 FYNNEI. The V end was cut by 6 bases, the J end by 3 bases, with 15 bases between. This CDR3 contains 14 residues. The CDR3, as DNA: TGTGCCAGCAGCGCCGGGACCATAAGCTACGAGCAGTACTTC. Its protein is CASSAGTISYEQYF.

V usage is TRBV9 and J usage is TRBJ2-1; 8 positions match TRBD1. The germline CDR1 and CDR2 sequences are SGDLS and YYNGEE. The CDR3 is made up of 15 amino acids. Losses at the gene ends were 3 bases for V and 6 bases for J; bases not matched to a gene: 8. CDR3 region: CASSARTGTGNEQFF. CDR3 coding DNA: TGTGCCAGCAGCGCTCGGACAGGGACGGGCAATGAGCAGTTCTTC.

There are many counts of this clone. This rearrangement joins TRBV11-2 to TRBJ2-3; tentatively, D is TRBD1 or TRBD2 (6 bases each). Deletions cut 4 bases from V and 6 bases from J, with 23 bases between. Per germline, CDR1 SGHAT and CDR2 FQNNGV. The CDR3 length is 17 residues. This CDR3 is CASSSPQLGAGRDTQYF. The DNA for the CDR3 is TGTGCCAGCAGCTCCCCTCAACTGGGGGCGGGAAGGGATACGCAGTATTTT.

The chain is built from TRBV29-1 and TRBJ2-1; D unresolved. There are 14 residues in the CDR3. Trimming stripped 6 bases from V and 8 bases from J, with 20 bases between. The germline gives CDR1 SQVTM, CDR2 ANQGSEA. For the CDR3, the DNA is TGCAGCGTCGCCAGCCCGGACGTCACTTATGAGCAGTTCTTC. Its protein is CSVASPDVTYEQFF.

At least ten counts were recorded for this clone. The rearrangement joins TRBV7-2 to TRBJ2-3; D perhaps matches TRBD1 (7 bases). This CDR3 is built from 19 residues. Germline V gene data show CDR1 as SGHTA and CDR2 as FQGNSA. V dropped 5 bases and J dropped 4 bases, with 28 bases sitting between them. The CDR3 here is CASSPRGGSGRGSPDTQYF. The CDR3 region has the DNA TGTGCCAGCAGCCCCCGAGGGGGTAGCGGCAGGGGGTCCCCAGATACGCAGTATTTT.

The chain's CDR3 is CACPSPRGPLYGYTF. The CDR3 DNA follows: TGTGCCTGTCCGTCCCCCAGGGGGCCCCTCTATGGCTACACCTTC. The chain recombines TRBV30 with TRBJ1-2; TRBD1 agrees at 8 bases. The germline V gene has CDR1 GTSNPN and CDR2 SVGIG (reference sequence). Trimming cost V 6 bases and J 4 bases; bases outside gene matches: 13. The CDR3 is 15 residues long. Full variable domain (remainder filled in from reference TRBV30 and TRBJ1-2): SQTIHQWPATLVQPVGSPLSLECTVEGTSNPNLYWYRQAAGRGLQLLFYSVGIGQISSEVPQNLSASRPQDRQFILSSKKLLLSDSGFYLCACPSPRGPLYGYTFGSGTRLTVV.